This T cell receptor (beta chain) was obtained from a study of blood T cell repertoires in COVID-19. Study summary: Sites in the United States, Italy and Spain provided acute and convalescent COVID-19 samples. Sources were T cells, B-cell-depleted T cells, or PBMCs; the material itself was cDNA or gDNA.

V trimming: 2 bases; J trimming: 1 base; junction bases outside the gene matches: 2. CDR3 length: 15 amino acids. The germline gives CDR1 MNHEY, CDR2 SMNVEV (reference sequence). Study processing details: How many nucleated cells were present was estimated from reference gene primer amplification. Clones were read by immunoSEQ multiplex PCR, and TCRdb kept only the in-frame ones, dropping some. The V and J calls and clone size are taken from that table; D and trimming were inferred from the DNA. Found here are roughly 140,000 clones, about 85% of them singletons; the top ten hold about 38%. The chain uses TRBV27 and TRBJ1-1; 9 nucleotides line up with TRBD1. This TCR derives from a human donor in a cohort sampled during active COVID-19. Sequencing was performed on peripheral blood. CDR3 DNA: TGTGCCAGCAGTTTAGCGACAGGGGGGAACACTGAAGCTTTCTTT. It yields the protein CASSLATGGNTEAFF.